The clone carrying this T cell receptor beta chain has just a few counts. Its antigen is currently unknown. Sorting of PBMCs yielded the CD4+ and CD8+ T cells. This specimen belongs to a study of CD8+ T cells in alopecia areata. Study-wide background: Those patients who were treated received oral tofacitinib, which was given at 5 to 10 mg twice daily for moderate-to-severe alopecia areata. Study-wide findings and caveats: When scalp samples are sequenced, resident alphabeta T cells of normal skin are also captured. Clonality exceeded that of normal scalp in lesional scalp, most notably in alopecia totalis/universalis.

After isolation, RNA underwent reverse transcription to generate cDNA as the sequencing template. TCRdb's table, derived via immunoSEQ multiplex PCR, lists solely in-frame clones and lacks some. The data hold 140,000 or so clones, with about 51% observed a single time. The sequencing here drew on CD4+ T cells sorted from blood, taken at week 0. The receptor was isolated from a human donor with alopecia areata.

The CDR3 loop reads CASSLGTITQPQHF. The DNA for the CDR3 is TGTGCCAGCAGCCTTGGGACAATCACTCAGCCCCAGCATTTT. The rearrangement uses TRBV6-6 and TRBJ1-5; weak D call: TRBD1 (6 bases). V gave up 6 bases and J gave up 6 bases, with 15 bases separating them. The CDR3 runs to 14 residues. The germline V gene encodes CDR1 MNHNY and CDR2 SVGAGI (reference sequence).